This T cell receptor beta chain originates from a study of blood T cell repertoires in COVID-19. With 2 bases removed from V and 2 bases from J, the gap between germline ends came to 4 bases. The CDR3 has 13 residues. Looked up from germline, CDR1 is SGHVS and CDR2 is FNYEAQ. Using immunoSEQ multiplex PCR, the repertoire was profiled, and TCRdb retains in-frame clones only, with some absent. The table has under 65,000 clones, approximately 90% seen once; the top ten hold approximately 6%. The J gene is TRBJ2-1, the V gene TRBV7-6; D is undetermined. This receptor was obtained from a woman in her fifties or sixties with COVID-19, enrolled during active disease. Material for sequencing was peripheral blood. CDR3 bases: TGTGCCAGCAGCTTACAAACCTACAATGAGCAGTTCTTC. Translated: CASSLQTYNEQFF. Variable domain in full (rest from reference TRBV7-6 and TRBJ2-1): GAGVSQSPRYKVTKRGQDVALRCDPISGHVSLYWYRQALGQGPEFLTYFNYEAQQDKSGLPNDRFSAERPEGSISTLTIQRTEQRDSAMYRCASSLQTYNEQFFGPGTRLTVL.